A selection of T cell receptor beta chains follows, all from one sample in a study of CD8+ T cells in alopecia areata. The protocol was immunoSEQ multiplex PCR, while the TCRdb copy is restricted to in-frame clones and leaves out a portion. Among hundreds of thousands of clones listed, about 60% were seen once. The specimen comprised CD4+ T cells sorted from blood, sampled between weeks 51 and 52, from a patient treated with tofacitinib. These receptors were taken from a human donor with alopecia areata. CDR3s include the opening cysteine and the closing phenylalanine or tryptophan. Each record gives: CDR3 protein, CDR3 DNA, J gene, clone size, D gene, V gene. A D gene is named only where the DNA matches it firmly. Where a row states a size, it is once, few, many or the class of an expanded clone; other rows omit it.

CDR3 protein: CSVSQGAKAGELFF; CDR3 DNA: TGCAGCGTCTCCCAGGGGGCTAAGGCCGGGGAGCTGTTTTTT; J gene: TRBJ2-2; clone size: .; D gene: TRBD1; V gene: TRBV29-1
CDR3 protein: CAISNRDGGRGEQYF; CDR3 DNA: TGTGCCATCAGCAACCGGGACGGCGGGCGCGGGGAGCAGTACTTC; J gene: TRBJ2-7; clone size: .; D gene: .; V gene: TRBV10-3
CDR3 protein: CASSLDSRGEQYF; CDR3 DNA: TGTGCCAGCAGCTTAGACTCGAGGGGCGAGCAGTACTTC; J gene: TRBJ2-7; clone size: .; D gene: .; V gene: TRBV7-3
CDR3 protein: CASSLGSSGAVDTQYF; CDR3 DNA: TGTGCTAGCAGCTTAGGATCTAGCGGGGCCGTAGATACGCAGTATTTT; J gene: TRBJ2-3; clone size: .; D gene: TRBD2; V gene: TRBV7-7
CDR3 protein: CASSLGQGPAGTQYF; CDR3 DNA: TGTGCCAGCAGCCTGGGACAGGGGCCCGCCGGTACGCAGTATTTT; J gene: TRBJ2-3; clone size: .; D gene: TRBD1; V gene: TRBV2
CDR3 protein: CASSQDFGTEEQFF; CDR3 DNA: TGCGCCAGCAGCCAAGATTTCGGGACAGAGGAGCAGTTCTTC; J gene: TRBJ2-1; clone size: .; D gene: TRBD1; V gene: TRBV4-3
CDR3 protein: CASSAETLTNQPQHF; CDR3 DNA: TGTGCCAGCAGTGCGGAGACTTTGACTAATCAGCCCCAGCATTTT; J gene: TRBJ1-5; clone size: .; D gene: .; V gene: TRBV2
CDR3 protein: CASSPTTGGYYEQYF; CDR3 DNA: TGTGCCAGCAGCCCGACGACAGGCGGATATTACGAGCAGTACTTC; J gene: TRBJ2-7; clone size: .; D gene: .; V gene: TRBV7-2
CDR3 protein: CAWSLRTSSGNTIYF; CDR3 DNA: TGTGCCTGGAGCCTCCGGACCTCCTCTGGAAACACCATATATTTT; J gene: TRBJ1-3; clone size: .; D gene: .; V gene: TRBV30
CDR3 protein: CAISAKAGNTDTQYF; CDR3 DNA: TGTGCCATCAGTGCCAAGGCGGGGAACACAGATACGCAGTATTTT; J gene: TRBJ2-3; clone size: .; D gene: .; V gene: TRBV10-3
CDR3 protein: CASSLTGDQPQHF; CDR3 DNA: TGTGCCAGCTCACTTACAGGGGATCAGCCCCAGCATTTT; J gene: TRBJ1-5; clone size: .; D gene: TRBD1; V gene: TRBV18
CDR3 protein: CASTRTPQGPTDTQYF; CDR3 DNA: TGTGCCAGTACCCGAACCCCTCAGGGCCCCACAGATACGCAGTATTTT; J gene: TRBJ2-3; clone size: .; D gene: .; V gene: TRBV19
CDR3 protein: CASTLGGLPPYNEQFF; CDR3 DNA: TGTGCCAGCACCCTGGGCGGCCTCCCGCCGTACAATGAGCAGTTCTTC; J gene: TRBJ2-1; clone size: .; D gene: .; V gene: TRBV7-3
CDR3 protein: CAIRGTATYEQYF; CDR3 DNA: TGTGCCATCAGAGGGACAGCTACCTACGAGCAGTACTTC; J gene: TRBJ2-7; clone size: few; D gene: TRBD1; V gene: TRBV10-3
CDR3 protein: CASSFRQGLANYGYTF; CDR3 DNA: TGTGCCAGCAGTTTCCGACAGGGCCTAGCTAACTATGGCTACACCTTC; J gene: TRBJ1-2; clone size: .; D gene: TRBD1; V gene: TRBV27
CDR3 protein: CASSSRGRQETQYF; CDR3 DNA: TGTGCCAGCAGCTCACGGGGGCGCCAAGAGACCCAGTACTTC; J gene: TRBJ2-5; clone size: .; D gene: .; V gene: TRBV11-2
CDR3 protein: CASSLSTTGANVLTF; CDR3 DNA: TGCGCCAGCAGCCTTAGTACGACTGGGGCCAACGTCCTGACTTTC; J gene: TRBJ2-6; clone size: .; D gene: .; V gene: TRBV5-1